This T cell receptor (beta chain) was obtained from a study of blood T cell repertoires in COVID-19. Whole-study context: T cells, B-cell-depleted T cells, or PBMCs provided the cDNA or gDNA that served as material.

The germline CDR1 and CDR2 sequences are MNHEY and SVGEGT. The CDR3 totals 16 residues. J gave up 7 bases and V 5 bases, and 11 bases lay outside the gene matches. As processed by the authors: Amplification from reference gene primers served as the basis for estimated nucleated cell counts. Assay: immunoSEQ multiplex PCR; the TCRdb copy retains only in-frame clones and omits some. V and J calls and clone size follow that table, whereas D and trimming were derived from the DNA. The sample lists about 70,000 clones, more than 75% occurring once. The sequencing sample was made of peripheral blood. This rearrangement joins TRBV6-2 or TRBV6-3 to TRBJ2-1; 10 bases match TRBD2. The TCR originated in a man aged 50 to 59 with active COVID-19. CDR3 amino acids: CASSQSVAGGNNEQFF. For the CDR3, the DNA is TGTGCCAGCAGTCAATCCGTAGCGGGAGGTAATAATGAGCAGTTCTTC.